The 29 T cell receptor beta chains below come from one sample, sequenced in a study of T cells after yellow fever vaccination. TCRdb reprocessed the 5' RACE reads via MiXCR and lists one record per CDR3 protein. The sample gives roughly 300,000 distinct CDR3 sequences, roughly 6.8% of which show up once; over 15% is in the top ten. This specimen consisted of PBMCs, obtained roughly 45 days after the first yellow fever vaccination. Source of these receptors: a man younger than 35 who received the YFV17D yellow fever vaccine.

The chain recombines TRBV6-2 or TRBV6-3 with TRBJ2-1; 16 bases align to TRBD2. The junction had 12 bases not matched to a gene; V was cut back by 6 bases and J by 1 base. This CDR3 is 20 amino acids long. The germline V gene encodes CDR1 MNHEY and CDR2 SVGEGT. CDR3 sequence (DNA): TGTGCCAGCAGAGCGATGCCGGGACTAGCGGGGGGGCTGTCCTACAATGAGCAGTTCTTC. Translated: CASRAMPGLAGGLSYNEQFF.

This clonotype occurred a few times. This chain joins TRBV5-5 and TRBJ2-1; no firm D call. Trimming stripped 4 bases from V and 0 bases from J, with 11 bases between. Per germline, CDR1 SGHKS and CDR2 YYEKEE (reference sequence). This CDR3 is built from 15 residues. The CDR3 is CASSPDASSYNEQFF. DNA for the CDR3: TGTGCCAGCAGCCCGGATGCGAGCTCCTACAATGAGCAGTTCTTC.

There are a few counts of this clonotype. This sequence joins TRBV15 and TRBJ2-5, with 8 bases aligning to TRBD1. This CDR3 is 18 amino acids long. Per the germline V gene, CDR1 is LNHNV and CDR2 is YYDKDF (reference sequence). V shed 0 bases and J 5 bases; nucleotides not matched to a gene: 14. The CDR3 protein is CATSRDPTTGVVGETQYF. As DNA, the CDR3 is TGTGCCACCAGCAGAGACCCTACGACAGGGGTCGTCGGGGAGACCCAGTACTTC.

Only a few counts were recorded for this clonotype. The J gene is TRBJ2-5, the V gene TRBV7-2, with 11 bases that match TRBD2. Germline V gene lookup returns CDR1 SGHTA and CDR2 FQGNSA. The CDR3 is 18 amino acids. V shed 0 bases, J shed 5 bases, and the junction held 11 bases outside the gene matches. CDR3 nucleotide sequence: TGTGCCAGCAGCTTAGCGCTTCTAGCGGGGGGAGGTTGGGAGACCCAGTACTTC. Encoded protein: CASSLALLAGGGWETQYF.

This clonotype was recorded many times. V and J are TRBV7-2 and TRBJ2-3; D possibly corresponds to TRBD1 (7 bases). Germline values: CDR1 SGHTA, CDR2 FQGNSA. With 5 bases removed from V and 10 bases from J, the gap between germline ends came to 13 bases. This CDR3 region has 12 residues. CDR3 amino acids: CASSPTGRSQYF. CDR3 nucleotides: TGTGCCAGCAGCCCGACAGGGAGGTCGCAGTATTTT.

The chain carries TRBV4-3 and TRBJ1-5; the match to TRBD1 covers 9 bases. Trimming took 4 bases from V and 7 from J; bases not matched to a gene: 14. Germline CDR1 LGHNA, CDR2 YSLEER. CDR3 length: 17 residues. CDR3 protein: CASSPSIAGTGYQPQHF. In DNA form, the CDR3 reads TGCGCCAGCAGCCCTAGCATAGCCGGGACAGGGTACCAGCCCCAGCATTTT.

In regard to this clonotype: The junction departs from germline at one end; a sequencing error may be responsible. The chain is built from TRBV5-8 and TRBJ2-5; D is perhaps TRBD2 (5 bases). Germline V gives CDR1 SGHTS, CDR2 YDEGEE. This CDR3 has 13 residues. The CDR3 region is CASGFTGKETQYF. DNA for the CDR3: TGTGCCAGCGGCTTCACGGGAAAGGAGACCCAGTACTTC.

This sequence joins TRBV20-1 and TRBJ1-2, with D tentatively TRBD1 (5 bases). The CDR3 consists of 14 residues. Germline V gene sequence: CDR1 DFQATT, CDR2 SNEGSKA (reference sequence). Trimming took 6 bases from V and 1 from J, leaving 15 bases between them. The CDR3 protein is CSARTGGDNYGYTF. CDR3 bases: TGCAGTGCCCGGACCGGGGGGGATAACTATGGCTACACCTTC.

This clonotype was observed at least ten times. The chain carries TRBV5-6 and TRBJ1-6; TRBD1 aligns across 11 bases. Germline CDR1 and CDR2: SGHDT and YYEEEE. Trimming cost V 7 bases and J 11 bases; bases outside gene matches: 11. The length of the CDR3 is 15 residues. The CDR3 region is CASVRWGQGETPLHF. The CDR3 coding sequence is TGTGCCAGCGTCCGATGGGGACAGGGGGAGACACCCCTCCACTTT.

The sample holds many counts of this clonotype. The chain's CDR3 is CASSLGGQDTQYF. The CDR3 bases are TGTGCCAGCAGCTTAGGGGGTCAAGATACGCAGTATTTT. V usage is TRBV7-3 and J usage is TRBJ2-3, with D possibly called TRBD1 or TRBD2 (5 bases each). With 2 bases removed from V and 5 bases from J, the gap between germline ends came to 8 bases. Looked up from germline, CDR1 is SGHTA and CDR2 is FQGTGA. The CDR3 covers 13 residues.

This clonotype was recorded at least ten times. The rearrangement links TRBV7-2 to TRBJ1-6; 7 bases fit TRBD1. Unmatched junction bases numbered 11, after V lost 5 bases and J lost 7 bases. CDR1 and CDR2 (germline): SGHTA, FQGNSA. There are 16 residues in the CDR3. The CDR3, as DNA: TGTGCCAGCAGCATCCGGACAGGCAGGCTCAATTCACCCCTCCACTTT. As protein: CASSIRTGRLNSPLHF.

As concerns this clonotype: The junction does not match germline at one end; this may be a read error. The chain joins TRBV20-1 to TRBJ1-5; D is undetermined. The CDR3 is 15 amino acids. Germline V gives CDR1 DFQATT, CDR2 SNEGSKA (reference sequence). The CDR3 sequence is CCASMRSFSNQPQHF. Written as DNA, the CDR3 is TGCTGTGCTAGTATGAGGTCCTTTAGCAATCAGCCCCAGCATTTT.

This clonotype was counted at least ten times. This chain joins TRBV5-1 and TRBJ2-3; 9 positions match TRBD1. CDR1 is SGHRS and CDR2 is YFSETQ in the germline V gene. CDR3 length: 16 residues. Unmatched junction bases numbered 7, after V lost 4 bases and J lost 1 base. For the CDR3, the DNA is TGCGCCAGCAGCCGCCGGACAGGGGAGGGCACAGATACGCAGTATTTT. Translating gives CASSRRTGEGTDTQYF.

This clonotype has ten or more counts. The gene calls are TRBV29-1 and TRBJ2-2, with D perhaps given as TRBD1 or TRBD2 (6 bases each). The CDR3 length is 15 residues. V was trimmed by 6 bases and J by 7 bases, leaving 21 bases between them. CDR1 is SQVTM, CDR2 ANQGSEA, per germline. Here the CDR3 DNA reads TGCAGCGTGGGGGGCCCCGGGACAAGGGACGGGGAGCTGTTTTTT. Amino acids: CSVGGPGTRDGELFF.

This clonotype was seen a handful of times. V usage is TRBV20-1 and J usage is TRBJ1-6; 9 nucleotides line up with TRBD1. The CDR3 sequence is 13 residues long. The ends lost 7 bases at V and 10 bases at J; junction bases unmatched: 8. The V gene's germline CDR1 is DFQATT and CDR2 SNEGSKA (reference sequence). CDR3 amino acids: CSVTDRGGSPLHF. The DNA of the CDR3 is TGCAGTGTCACGGACAGGGGTGGGTCACCCCTCCACTTT.

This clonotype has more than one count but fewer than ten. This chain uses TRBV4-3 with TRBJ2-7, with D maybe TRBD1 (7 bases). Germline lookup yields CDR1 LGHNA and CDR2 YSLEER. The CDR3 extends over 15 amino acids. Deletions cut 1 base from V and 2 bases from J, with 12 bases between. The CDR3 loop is CASSQGTGGTYEQYF. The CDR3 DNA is TGCGCCAGCAGCCAAGGGACAGGAGGGACCTACGAGCAGTACTTC.

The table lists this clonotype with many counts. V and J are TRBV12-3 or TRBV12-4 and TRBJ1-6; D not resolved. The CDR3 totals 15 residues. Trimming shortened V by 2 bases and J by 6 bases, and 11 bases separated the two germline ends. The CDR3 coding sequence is TGTGCCAGCAGTTTATGGTTATTGATTAATTCACCCCTCCACTTT. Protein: CASSLWLLINSPLHF.

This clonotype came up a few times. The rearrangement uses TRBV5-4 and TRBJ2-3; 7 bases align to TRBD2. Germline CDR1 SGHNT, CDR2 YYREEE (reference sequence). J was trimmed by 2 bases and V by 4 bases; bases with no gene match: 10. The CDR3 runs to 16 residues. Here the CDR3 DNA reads TGTGCCAGCAGCCCTCTTGGGGACTACAACACAGATACGCAGTATTTT. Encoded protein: CASSPLGDYNTDTQYF.

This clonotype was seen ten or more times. DNA for the CDR3: TGTGCCAGCAGCCCTCGAGCAGAGACCCAGTACTTC. It is translated as CASSPRAETQYF. The chain carries TRBV12-3 or TRBV12-4 and TRBJ2-5; D remains ambiguous. V was cut by 6 bases and J by 4 bases, with 9 bases left in between. This CDR3 has 12 residues.

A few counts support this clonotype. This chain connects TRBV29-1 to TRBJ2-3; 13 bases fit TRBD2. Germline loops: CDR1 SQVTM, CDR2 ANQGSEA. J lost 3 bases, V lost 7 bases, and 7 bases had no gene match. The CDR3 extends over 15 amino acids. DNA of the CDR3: TGCAGCGCCTGGACTAGCGGGGGCCCTACAGATACGCAGTATTTT. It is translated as CSAWTSGGPTDTQYF.

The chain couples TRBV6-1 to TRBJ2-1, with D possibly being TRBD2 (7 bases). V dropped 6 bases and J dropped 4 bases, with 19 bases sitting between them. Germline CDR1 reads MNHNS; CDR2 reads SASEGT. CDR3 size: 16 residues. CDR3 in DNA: TGTGCCAGCAGCGACCGGGGGGCGGGGAGTTACAATGAGCAGTTCTTC. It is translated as CASSDRGAGSYNEQFF.

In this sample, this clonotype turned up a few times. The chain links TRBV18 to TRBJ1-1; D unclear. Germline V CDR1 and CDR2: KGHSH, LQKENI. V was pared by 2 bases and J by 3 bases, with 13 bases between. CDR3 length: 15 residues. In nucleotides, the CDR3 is TGTGCCAGCTCACCATTTGGGGAGTGGGACACTGAAGCTTTCTTT. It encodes CASSPFGEWDTEAFF. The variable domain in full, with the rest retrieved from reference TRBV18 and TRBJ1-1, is NAGVMQNPRHLVRRRGQEARLRCSPMKGHSHVYWYRQLPEEGLKFMVYLQKENIIDESGMPKERFSAEFPKEGPSILRIQQVVRGDSAAYFCASSPFGEWDTEAFFGQGTRLTVV.

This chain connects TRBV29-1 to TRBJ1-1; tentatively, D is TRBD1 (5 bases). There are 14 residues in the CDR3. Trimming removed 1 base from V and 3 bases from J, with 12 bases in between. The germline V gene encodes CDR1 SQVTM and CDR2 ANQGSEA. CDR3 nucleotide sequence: TGCAGCGTTGAAGGGGGACCGGGGGACACTGAAGCTTTCTTT. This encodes CSVEGGPGDTEAFF.

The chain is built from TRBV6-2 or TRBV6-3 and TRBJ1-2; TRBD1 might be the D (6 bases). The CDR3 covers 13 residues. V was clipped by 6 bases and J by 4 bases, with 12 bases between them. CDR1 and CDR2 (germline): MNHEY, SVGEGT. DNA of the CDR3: TGTGCCAGCAGACCACAGGGTACCTATGGCTACACCTTC. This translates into CASRPQGTYGYTF.

The CDR3 DNA reads as TGCAGTGCTAGTGAGGGGGGCGGTGAGCAGTTCTTC. Amino acid sequence: CSASEGGGEQFF. The chain recombines TRBV20-1 with TRBJ2-1, with D possibly called TRBD1 or TRBD2 (6 bases each). CDR1 and CDR2 (germline): DFQATT, SNEGSKA (reference sequence). The V end was cut by 3 bases, the J end by 9 bases, with 12 bases between. The CDR3 runs 12 residues.

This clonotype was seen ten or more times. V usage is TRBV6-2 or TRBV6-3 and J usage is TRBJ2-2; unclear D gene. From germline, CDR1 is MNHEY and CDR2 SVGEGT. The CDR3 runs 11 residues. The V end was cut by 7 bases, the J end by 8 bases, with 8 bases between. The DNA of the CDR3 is TGTGCCAGCACCAACCAGGGGGAGCTGTTTTTT. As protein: CASTNQGELFF.

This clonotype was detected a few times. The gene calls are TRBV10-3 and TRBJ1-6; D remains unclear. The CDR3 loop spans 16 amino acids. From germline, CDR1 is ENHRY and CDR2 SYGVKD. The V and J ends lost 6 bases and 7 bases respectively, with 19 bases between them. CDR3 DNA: TGTGCCATCAGCTTTGGGGTGGACGGGCCAAATTCACCCCTCCACTTT. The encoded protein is CAISFGVDGPNSPLHF.

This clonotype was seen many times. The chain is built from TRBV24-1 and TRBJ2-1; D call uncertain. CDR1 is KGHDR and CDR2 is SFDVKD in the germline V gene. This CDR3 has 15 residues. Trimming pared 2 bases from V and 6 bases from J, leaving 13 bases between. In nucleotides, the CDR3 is TGTGCCACCAGTGATTCCGGGCCGAGATTCAATGAGCAGTTCTTC. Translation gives CATSDSGPRFNEQFF.

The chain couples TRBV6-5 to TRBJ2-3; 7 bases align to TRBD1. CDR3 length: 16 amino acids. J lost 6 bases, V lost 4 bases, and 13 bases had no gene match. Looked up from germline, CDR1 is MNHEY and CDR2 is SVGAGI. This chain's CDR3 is CASSSPTGAGRDTQYF. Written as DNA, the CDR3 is TGTGCCAGCAGTTCCCCCACAGGGGCTGGACGGGATACGCAGTATTTT.